Below are 26 T cell receptor beta chains sequenced from a single sample in a study of PD-1 blockade in classical Hodgkin lymphoma (TCRdb year 2020). Libraries came from the immunoSEQ multiplex PCR assay. TCRdb mirrors the immuneACCESS table, restricted to in-frame sequences. Some clones are absent from its copies; in checked studies, under half trace to an unresolved V gene, and the reason for the others is unknown. The sample table shows about 44,000 clones, and 60% to 75% are seen once. 3.1% of the sample is in the top ten clones. This specimen's time point label, interpreted: cycle 4 day 1 (C4D1), after about 6 weeks of nivolumab. All trial patients had relapsed after autologous stem cell transplantation, with cohorts A, B and C differing in prior brentuximab vedotin exposure. The source material was peripheral blood mononuclear cells (PBMCs), sampled before the fourth cycle of nivolumab. The source of these receptors is a human donor with classical Hodgkin lymphoma.

This clone rates as medium-sized. The genes are TRBV7-9 and TRBJ1-2; 8 bases fit TRBD1. V was clipped by 4 bases and J by 3 bases; unmatched bases: 7. The length of the CDR3 is 15 residues. Germline V CDR1 and CDR2: SEHNR, FQNEAQ (reference sequence). CDR3: CASSSGQGTYYGYTF. The CDR3 DNA follows: TGTGCCAGCAGCTCCGGACAGGGCACCTACTATGGCTACACCTTC. Complete variable domain (other parts from reference TRBV7-9 and TRBJ1-2): DTGVSQNPRHKITKRGQNVTFRCDPISEHNRLYWYRQTLGQGPEFLTYFQNEAQLEKSRLLSDRFSAERPKGSFSTLEIQRTEQGDSAMYLCASSSGQGTYYGYTFGSGTRLTVV.

This chain joins TRBV27 and TRBJ1-4, with D possibly matching TRBD1 (5 bases). The ends were cut back, 2 bases at V and 2 bases at J, with 12 bases in the middle. The CDR3 is made up of 16 amino acids. CDR1 and CDR2 (germline): MNHEY, SMNVEV (reference sequence). The CDR3 loop reads CASSLKGMNTNEKLFF. CDR3 nucleotides: TGTGCCAGCAGTTTAAAGGGGATGAACACTAATGAAAAACTGTTTTTT. Using reference TRBV27 and TRBJ1-4 for the parts outside the CDR3, the full variable domain is EAQVTQNPRYLITVTGKKLTVTCSQNMNHEYMSWYRQDPGLGLRQIYYSMNVEVTDKGDVPEGYKVSRKEKRNFPLILESPSPNQTSLYFCASSLKGMNTNEKLFFGSGTQLSVL.

On this clone itself: The sample holds other DNA sequences that translate to the same CDR3. This chain joins TRBV6-5 and TRBJ2-7, with D tentatively TRBD2 (5 bases). The CDR3 is 13 amino acids. V lost 0 bases and J lost 2, with 5 bases in between. Germline V CDR1 and CDR2: MNHEY, SVGAGI. CDR3 sequence reads: CASSYSTTYEQYF. CDR3 bases: TGTGCCAGCAGTTACTCGACTACCTACGAGCAGTACTTC.

As for this clone: Distinct nucleotide sequences in the sample also encode this CDR3. The CDR3 is CASSLGRSTNTGELFF. The CDR3 DNA is TGCGCCAGCAGCTTGGGCAGGTCTACGAACACCGGGGAGCTGTTTTTT. This chain uses TRBV5-1 with TRBJ2-2; no reliable D call. Germline CDR1 SGHRS, CDR2 YFSETQ. The CDR3 sequence is 16 residues long. V gave up 0 bases and J gave up 0 bases, with 9 bases separating them.

J is TRBJ1-2 and V is TRBV9, with unresolved D. The CDR3 sequence is 12 residues long. Trimming took 2 bases from V and 4 from J, leaving 6 bases between them. Looked up from germline, CDR1 is SGDLS and CDR2 is YYNGEE. The CDR3 sequence: CASSVAFYGYTF. The CDR3 nucleotides are TGTGCCAGCAGCGTTGCTTTCTATGGCTACACCTTC.

This clone has just one count. V gene TRBV15 combines with J gene TRBJ2-5; D gene unclear. With the DNA end fitting TRBJ2-7 better, the J assignment may be wrong. The CDR3 has 13 residues. The germline CDR1 and CDR2 sequences are LNHNV and YYDKDF (reference sequence). DNA of the CDR3: TGTGCCACCAGCAGAGATAAAGGTGTCGAGCAGTACTTC. Protein: CATSRDKGVEQYF.

The gene calls are TRBV5-1 and TRBJ2-2, with TRBD1 identical over 9 bases. With V trimmed by 3 bases and J by 3 bases, 3 bases remained unmatched. Germline CDR1 is SGHRS and CDR2 is YFSETQ. The CDR3 is 15 amino acids. CDR3 sequence reads: CASSYGTGYTGELFF. The CDR3 DNA reads as TGCGCCAGCAGCTATGGGACAGGGTACACCGGGGAGCTGTTTTTT.

This clone was detected a few times. J is TRBJ2-7 and V is TRBV5-1; possibly TRBD1 or TRBD2 for D (5 bases each). The ends were cut back, 4 bases at V and 3 bases at J, with 23 bases in the middle. Per germline, CDR1 SGHRS and CDR2 YFSETQ. This CDR3 region has 17 residues. The CDR3 loop is CASSGPIPGTSYYEQYF. CDR3 bases: TGCGCCAGCAGCGGGCCCATCCCAGGGACCTCTTACTACGAGCAGTACTTC.

This clone turned up a few times. This chain joins TRBV19 and TRBJ2-2; D unclear. Trimming cost V 1 base and J 1 base, with 7 bases left between them. CDR1 is LNHDA, CDR2 SQIVND, per germline (reference sequence). This CDR3 has 15 residues. The CDR3 protein is CASSIGGQNTGELFF. The CDR3, as DNA: TGTGCCAGTAGTATAGGGGGTCAGAACACCGGGGAGCTGTTTTTT.

The gene calls are TRBV5-5 and TRBJ2-3; D assignment may be TRBD1 or TRBD2 (5 bases each). CDR1 and CDR2 from the germline V gene are SGHKS and YYEKEE (reference sequence). The germline V and J ends were trimmed by 0 bases and 12 bases, with 11 bases remaining between them. This CDR3 has 12 residues. The CDR3 DNA is TGTGCCAGCAGCTTGGGGGACCCACGACAGTATTTT. Protein sequence: CASSLGDPRQYF. Together with reference TRBV5-5 and TRBJ2-3, the CDR3 gives the full variable domain: DAGVTQSPTHLIKTRGQQVTLRCSPISGHKSVSWYQQVLGQGPQFIFQYYEKEERGRGNFPDRFSARQFPNYSSELNVNALLLGDSALYLCASSLGDPRQYFGPGTRLTVL.

The genes are TRBV5-6 and TRBJ1-5, with 8 bases fitting TRBD1. The junction had 11 bases not matched to a gene; V was cut back by 1 base and J by 2 bases. CDR1 SGHDT and CDR2 YYEEEE come from the germline V gene. This CDR3 comprises 18 residues. DNA of the CDR3: TGTGCCAGCAGCTTGTCGGCAGGGGGCATGTACGGCAATCAGCCCCAGCATTTT. Amino acid sequence: CASSLSAGGMYGNQPQHF. Supplemented by reference TRBV5-6 and TRBJ1-5, the full variable domain reads DAGVTQSPTHLIKTRGQQVTLRCSPKSGHDTVSWYQQALGQGPQFIFQYYEEEERQRGNFPDRFSGHQFPNYSSELNVNALLLGDSALYLCASSLSAGGMYGNQPQHFGDGTRLSIL.

The rearrangement joins TRBV27 to TRBJ2-3, with 9 bases matching TRBD2. The CDR3 sequence is 17 residues long. Losses at the gene ends were 5 bases for V and 2 bases for J; bases not matched to a gene: 11. CDR1 is MNHEY, CDR2 SMNVEV, per germline (reference sequence). The CDR3 nucleotides are TGTGCCAGCAGTCCCTCGCGGCTAGCGGGGTACACAGATACGCAGTATTTT. It yields the protein CASSPSRLAGYTDTQYF.

The chain uses TRBV18 and TRBJ2-7; TRBD2 agrees at 15 bases. Germline assignment: CDR1 KGHSH and CDR2 LQKENI. The CDR3 contains 15 residues. V shed 4 bases and J 7 bases; nucleotides not matched to a gene: 5. The CDR3 DNA sequence: TGTGCCAGCTCACGCGGGACTAGCGGGAGGAGGGAGCAGTACTTC. This codes for CASSRGTSGRREQYF.

The chain is built from TRBV5-1 and TRBJ1-4; TRBD1 aligns across 8 bases. V trimming: 4 bases; J trimming: 8 bases; junction bases outside the gene matches: 10. The CDR3 consists of 15 residues. Germline-derived CDR1 and CDR2 are SGHRS and YFSETQ. DNA of the CDR3: TGCGCCAGCAGCCCGGGGGACAGGACGGGAGAAAAACTGTTTTTT. It codes for CASSPGDRTGEKLFF.

This clone was counted many times. The chain has TRBV15 and TRBJ2-3, with D uncertain. Per germline, CDR1 LNHNV and CDR2 YYDKDF (reference sequence). V dropped 4 bases and J dropped 5 bases, with 10 bases sitting between them. The CDR3 has 13 residues. The CDR3 is CATSINPGDTQYF. The CDR3 DNA sequence: TGTGCCACCAGCATTAACCCGGGAGATACGCAGTATTTT.

The CDR3 sequence is CASSLGGTSGIFDYEQYF. CDR3 sequence (DNA): TGCGCCAGCAGCTTGGGGGGGACTAGCGGGATATTTGACTACGAGCAGTACTTC. The chain employs TRBV5-1 and TRBJ2-7; 13 nucleotides align to TRBD2. The length of the CDR3 is 18 residues. From germline, CDR1 is SGHRS and CDR2 YFSETQ. The V segment lost 0 bases and the J segment 3 bases; nucleotides outside the gene matches: 9.

This chain joins TRBV7-9 and TRBJ2-7; 8 bases agree with TRBD2. The germline V gene has CDR1 SEHNR and CDR2 FQNEAQ (reference sequence). Trimming cost V 4 bases and J 4 bases; bases outside gene matches: 9. This CDR3 is built from 15 residues. The CDR3 is CASSSEVAGLYEQYF. In DNA, the CDR3 is TGTGCCAGCAGCTCAGAGGTAGCGGGGTTATACGAGCAGTACTTC.

The V and J genes are TRBV7-8 and TRBJ2-7; unclear D gene. Germline V lookup: CDR1 SGHVS, CDR2 FQNEAQ. CDR3 length: 11 residues. The V end was cut by 5 bases, the J end by 4 bases, with 6 bases between. DNA for the CDR3: TGTGCCAGCAGCGAAAGGTACGAGCAGTACTTC. Protein: CASSERYEQYF.

V is TRBV7-2 and J is TRBJ2-1; D is ambiguous. Trimming removed 5 bases at V and 4 bases at J, with 15 bases between. The CDR3 contains 15 residues. Germline CDR1 is SGHTA and CDR2 is FQGNSA. CDR3 protein: CASSHPPSPYNEQFF. CDR3 in DNA: TGTGCCAGCAGCCACCCACCCAGTCCGTACAATGAGCAGTTCTTC.

J is TRBJ2-2 and V is TRBV7-9; D call uncertain. Per the germline V gene, CDR1 is SEHNR and CDR2 is FQNEAQ (reference sequence). V was trimmed by 6 bases and J by 3 bases, leaving 14 bases between them. The CDR3 length is 15 residues. The CDR3 spells CASREPNGHTGELFF. In DNA, the CDR3 is TGTGCCAGCAGAGAACCCAATGGGCACACCGGGGAGCTGTTTTTT.

The genes are TRBV5-5 and TRBJ1-1; D perhaps matches TRBD1 (6 bases). Per the germline V gene, CDR1 is SGHKS and CDR2 is YYEKEE (reference sequence). V gave up 5 bases and J gave up 0 bases, with 11 bases separating them. The CDR3 runs to 14 residues. Here the CDR3 reads CASSRTAMNTEAFF. DNA of the CDR3: TGTGCCAGCAGTAGGACAGCGATGAACACTGAAGCTTTCTTT.

The chain links TRBV4-3 to TRBJ2-5, with 8 nucleotides matching TRBD2. The CDR3 is made up of 17 amino acids. V lost 4 bases and J lost 5; bases outside the gene matches: 15. Per germline, CDR1 LGHNA and CDR2 YSLEER. The chain's CDR3 is CASSPSKVGGARETQYF. The CDR3 nucleotides read TGCGCCAGCAGCCCCAGTAAGGTCGGGGGGGCCAGGGAGACCCAGTACTTC.

V and J are TRBV30 and TRBJ2-5; D unclear. With the DNA end fitting TRBJ2-7 better, the J assignment may be wrong. CDR1 and CDR2 (germline): GTSNPN, SVGIG (reference sequence). CDR3 length: 13 amino acids. The chain's CDR3 is CAWSIGNSYEQYF. In DNA form, the CDR3 reads TGTGCCTGGAGTATCGGAAACTCCTACGAGCAGTACTTC.

CDR3 region: CASQIRTGDTEAFF. CDR3 bases: TGTGCCAGCCAGATACGGACAGGGGACACTGAAGCTTTCTTT. The V call is TRBV27, the J call TRBJ1-1; 9 bases agree with TRBD1. Germline V gene data show CDR1 as MNHEY and CDR2 as SMNVEV (reference sequence). The CDR3 is 14 residues long. With V trimmed by 8 bases and J by 3 bases, 7 bases remained unmatched.

This clone was recorded only once. The V and J genes are TRBV6-1 and TRBJ2-7; weak D call: TRBD1 (6 bases). This CDR3 has 10 amino acids. Trimming took off 9 bases at V and 4 bases at J, with 7 bases between the two ends. Germline values: CDR1 MNHNS, CDR2 SASEGT. The DNA for the CDR3 is TGTGCCAGTCAGGGGTACGAGCAGTACTTC. Protein product: CASQGYEQYF.

The V gene is TRBV5-4, the J gene TRBJ2-1, with TRBD2 identical over 10 bases. After removal of 4 bases from V and 4 bases from J, the junction contained 8 bases not matched to a gene. The germline gives CDR1 SGHNT, CDR2 YYREEE (reference sequence). The CDR3 runs to 16 residues. The CDR3 DNA reads as TGTGCCAGCAGCAAGAAACCGGGACTAGCGTACAATGAGCAGTTCTTC. It encodes CASSKKPGLAYNEQFF. Drawing the rest from reference TRBV5-4 and TRBJ2-1, the complete variable domain is ETGVTQSPTHLIKTRGQQVTLRCSSQSGHNTVSWYQQALGQGPQFIFQYYREEENGRGNFPPRFSGLQFPNYSSELNVNALELDDSALYLCASSKKPGLAYNEQFFGPGTRLTVL.